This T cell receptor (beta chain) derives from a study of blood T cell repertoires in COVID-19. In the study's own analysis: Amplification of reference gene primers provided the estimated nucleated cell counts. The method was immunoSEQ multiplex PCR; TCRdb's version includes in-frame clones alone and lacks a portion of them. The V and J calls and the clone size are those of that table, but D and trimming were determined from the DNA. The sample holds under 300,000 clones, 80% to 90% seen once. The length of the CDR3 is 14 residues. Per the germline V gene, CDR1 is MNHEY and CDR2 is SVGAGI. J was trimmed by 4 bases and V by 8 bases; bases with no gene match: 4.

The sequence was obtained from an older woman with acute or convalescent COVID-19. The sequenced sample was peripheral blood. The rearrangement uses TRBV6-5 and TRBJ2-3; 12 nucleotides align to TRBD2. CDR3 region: CASLPSGGADTQYF. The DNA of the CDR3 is TGTGCCAGCCTCCCTAGCGGGGGGGCAGATACGCAGTATTTT.